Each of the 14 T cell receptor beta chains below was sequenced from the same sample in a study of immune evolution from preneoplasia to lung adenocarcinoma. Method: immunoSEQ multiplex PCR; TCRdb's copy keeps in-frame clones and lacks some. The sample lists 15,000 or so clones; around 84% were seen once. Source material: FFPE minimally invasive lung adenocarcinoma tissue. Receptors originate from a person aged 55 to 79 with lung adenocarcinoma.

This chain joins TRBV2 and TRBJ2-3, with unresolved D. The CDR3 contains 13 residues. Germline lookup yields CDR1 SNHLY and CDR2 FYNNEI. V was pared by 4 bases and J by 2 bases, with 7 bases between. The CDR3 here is CASSGEVTDTQYF. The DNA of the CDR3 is TGTGCCAGCAGTGGCGAGGTCACAGATACGCAGTATTTT.

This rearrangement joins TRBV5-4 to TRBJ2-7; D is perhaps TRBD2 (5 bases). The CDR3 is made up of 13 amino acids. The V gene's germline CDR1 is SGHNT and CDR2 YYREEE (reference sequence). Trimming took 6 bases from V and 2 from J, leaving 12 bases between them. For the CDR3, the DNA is TGTGCCAGCAAGCTTTCGGGAACCTACGAGCAGTACTTC. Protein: CASKLSGTYEQYF.

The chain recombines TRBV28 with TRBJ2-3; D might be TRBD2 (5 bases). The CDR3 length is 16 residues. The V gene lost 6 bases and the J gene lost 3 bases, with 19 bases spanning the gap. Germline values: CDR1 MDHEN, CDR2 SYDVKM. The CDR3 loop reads CASRSSRLGGTDTQYF. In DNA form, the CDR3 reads TGTGCCAGCAGGAGTTCTAGACTTGGAGGAACAGATACGCAGTATTTT.

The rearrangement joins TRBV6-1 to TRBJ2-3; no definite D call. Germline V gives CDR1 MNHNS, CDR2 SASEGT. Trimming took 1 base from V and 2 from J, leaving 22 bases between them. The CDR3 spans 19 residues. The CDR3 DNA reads TGTGCCAGCAGTGAAGAAGGAAGGTGGGTAGGGATATCCACAGATACGCAGTATTTT. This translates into CASSEEGRWVGISTDTQYF.

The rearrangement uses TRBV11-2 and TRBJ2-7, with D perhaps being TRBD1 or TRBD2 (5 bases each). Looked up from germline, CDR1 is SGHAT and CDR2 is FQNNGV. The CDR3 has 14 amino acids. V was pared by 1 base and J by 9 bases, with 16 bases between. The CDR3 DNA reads TGTGCCAGCAGCTTAGGCCGGGGCAACCTCAGGCAGTACTTC. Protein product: CASSLGRGNLRQYF. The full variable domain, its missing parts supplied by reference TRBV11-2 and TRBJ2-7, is EAGVAQSPRYKIIEKRQSVAFWCNPISGHATLYWYQQILGQGPKLLIQFQNNGVVDDSQLPKDRFSAERLKGVDSTLKIQPAKLEDSAVYLCASSLGRGNLRQYFGPGTRLTVT.

The CDR3 DNA reads as TGTGCCAGCAGTTCCAGGGAGCAAGAGACCCAGTACTTC. Its translation is CASSSREQETQYF. This chain joins TRBV6-6 and TRBJ2-5; the D gene could be TRBD1 or TRBD2 (5 bases each). The V end lost 4 bases, the J end lost 2 bases, and 8 bases lay between the germline ends. Germline V gene data show CDR1 as MNHNY and CDR2 as SVGAGI (reference sequence). The CDR3 extends over 13 amino acids.

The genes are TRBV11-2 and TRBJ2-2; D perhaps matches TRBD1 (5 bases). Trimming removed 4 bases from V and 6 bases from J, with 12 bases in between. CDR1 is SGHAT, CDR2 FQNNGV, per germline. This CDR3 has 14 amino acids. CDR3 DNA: TGTGCCAGCAGCTGGGATGCAGGGCCCGGGGAGCTGTTTTTT. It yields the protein CASSWDAGPGELFF.

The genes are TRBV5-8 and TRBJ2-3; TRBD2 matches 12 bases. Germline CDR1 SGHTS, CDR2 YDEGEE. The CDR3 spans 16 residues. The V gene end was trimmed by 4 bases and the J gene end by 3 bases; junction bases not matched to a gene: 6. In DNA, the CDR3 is TGTGCCAGCAGCCTTGGACTAGCGGGAAGTACAGATACGCAGTATTTT. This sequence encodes CASSLGLAGSTDTQYF.

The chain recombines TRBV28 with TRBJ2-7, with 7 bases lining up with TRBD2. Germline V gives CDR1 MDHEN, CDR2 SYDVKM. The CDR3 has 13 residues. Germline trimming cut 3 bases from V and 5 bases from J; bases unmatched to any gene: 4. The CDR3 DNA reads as TGTGCCAGCAGTTTTGGGGGGAGGGACGAGCAGTACTTC. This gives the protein CASSFGGRDEQYF.

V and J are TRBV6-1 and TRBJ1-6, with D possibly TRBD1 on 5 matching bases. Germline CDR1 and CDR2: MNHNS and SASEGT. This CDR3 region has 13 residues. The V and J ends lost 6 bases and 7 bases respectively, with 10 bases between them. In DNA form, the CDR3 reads TGTGCCAGCAGACGGGACGGGAATTCACCCCTCCACTTT. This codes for CASRRDGNSPLHF.

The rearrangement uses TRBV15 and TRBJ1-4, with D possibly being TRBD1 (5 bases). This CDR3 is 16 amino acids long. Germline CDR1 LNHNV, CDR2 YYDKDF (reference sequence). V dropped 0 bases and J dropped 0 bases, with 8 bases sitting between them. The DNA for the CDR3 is TGTGCCACCAGCAGAGAAGAGACAGCAACTAATGAAAAACTGTTTTTT. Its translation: CATSREETATNEKLFF.

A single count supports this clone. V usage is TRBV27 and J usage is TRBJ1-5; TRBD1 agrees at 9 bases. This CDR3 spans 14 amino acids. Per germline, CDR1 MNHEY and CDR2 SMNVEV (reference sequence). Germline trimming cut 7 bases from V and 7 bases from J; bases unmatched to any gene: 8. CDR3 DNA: TGTGCCAGCACTTTGGGGACAGGGAAGCAGCCCCAGCATTTT. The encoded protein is CASTLGTGKQPQHF.

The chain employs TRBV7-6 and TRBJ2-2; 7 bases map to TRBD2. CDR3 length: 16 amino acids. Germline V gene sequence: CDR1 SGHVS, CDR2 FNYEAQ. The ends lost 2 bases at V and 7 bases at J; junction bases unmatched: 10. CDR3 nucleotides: TGTGCCAGCAGCTTAAGCCCAGCGGGATTGTACGGGGAGCTGTTTTTT. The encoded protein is CASSLSPAGLYGELFF. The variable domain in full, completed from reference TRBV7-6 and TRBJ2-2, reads GAGVSQSPRYKVTKRGQDVALRCDPISGHVSLYWYRQALGQGPEFLTYFNYEAQQDKSGLPNDRFSAERPEGSISTLTIQRTEQRDSAMYRCASSLSPAGLYGELFFGEGSRLTVL.

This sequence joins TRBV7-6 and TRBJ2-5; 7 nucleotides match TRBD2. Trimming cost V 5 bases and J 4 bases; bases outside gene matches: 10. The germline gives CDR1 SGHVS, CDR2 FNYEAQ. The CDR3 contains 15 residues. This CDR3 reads CASSVAGEGGETQYF. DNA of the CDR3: TGTGCCAGCAGCGTGGCGGGAGAGGGAGGAGAGACCCAGTACTTC.